This T cell receptor (beta chain) derives from a study of tumor-infiltrating lymphocytes in primary liver carcinoma. Across the study: Patients included men and women of 30 to 69 years. Staged T1-T3 N0M0, the tumors had sizes that ranged from about 4.2 to 11 cm across. The number of productive TCRbeta reads per sample ranged from roughly 3.5 to 8 million and was similar across tissue types.

The CDR3 loop spans 13 amino acids. Trimming removed 8 bases from V and 1 base from J, with 11 bases in between. In germline, CDR1 is MDHEN, CDR2 SYDVKM. TCR beta cDNA was made from 450 to 500 ng total RNA with a constant-region primer. Slightly modified ARM-PCR, run as three nested multiplex PCR rounds, produced the TCR beta libraries. With TRBV1-TRBV30 forward primers and a C-beta reverse primer, the first two PCR rounds were run for approximately 10 cycles each. TCRdb redid the calling of the multiplex PCR reads with MiXCR, one entry per CDR3 protein. The sample consists of approximately 330,000 distinct CDR3 sequences, 65% of them appearing once. Germline DNA was extracted alongside blood RNA, which was obtained from unsorted whole blood.

The sample comprised peripheral blood. This sequence originates from a man in his forties with primary liver carcinoma and hepatitis B virus infection. The rearrangement joins TRBV28 to TRBJ2-5; tentatively, D is TRBD2 (6 bases). The CDR3 DNA reads as TGTGCCAGCGAAAACGGGGGCCAAGAGACCCAGTACTTC. As protein: CASENGGQETQYF.